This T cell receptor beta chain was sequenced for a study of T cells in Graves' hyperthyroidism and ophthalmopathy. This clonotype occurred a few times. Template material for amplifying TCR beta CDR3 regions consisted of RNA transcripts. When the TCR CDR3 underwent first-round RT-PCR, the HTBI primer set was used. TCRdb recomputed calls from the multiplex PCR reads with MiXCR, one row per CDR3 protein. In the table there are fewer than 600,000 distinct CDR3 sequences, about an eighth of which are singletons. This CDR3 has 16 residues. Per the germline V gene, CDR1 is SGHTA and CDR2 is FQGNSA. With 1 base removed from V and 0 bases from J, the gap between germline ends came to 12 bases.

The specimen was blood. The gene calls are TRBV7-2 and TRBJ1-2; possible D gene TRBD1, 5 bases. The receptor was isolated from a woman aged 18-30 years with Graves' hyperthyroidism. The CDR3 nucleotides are TGTGCCAGCAGCTTAGGAAGGGGAGTATCTAACTATGGCTACACCTTC. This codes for CASSLGRGVSNYGYTF.